This T cell receptor beta chain was documented in a study of T cells expressing NK-cell markers. On the study more broadly: Source material for TCR beta repertoires consisted of sorted CD3+CD56+NKG2C+, CD3+CD56+NKG2C- and CD3+CD56-NKG2C+ T cells. With respect to HCMV, seven of the eight sequenced donors were seropositive, and one was seronegative.

Study outcomes and limitations: The CD3+CD56-NKG2C+ fraction of several donors was also led by these clonotypes.

The TCR beta cDNA came from 5'RACE template switching with UMIs. Reanalyzing the 5' RACE reads, TCRdb keeps one entry per CDR3 protein, without DNA. Its listing shows 500,000 or so distinct CDR3 sequences. Concerning this clonotype: Its target is not known.

Per germline, CDR1 MNHEY and CDR2 SVGAGI. The CDR3 spans 12 residues. The TCR comes from a man aged 18-30 years in good health. The rearrangement links TRBV6-5 to TRBJ2-5. Sample: blood T cells: a sorted CD56 or NKG2C T cell subset, CD4+ or CD8+ T cells, or bulk PBMC T cells (not recorded which). The CDR3 loop is CASSYNGETQYF.